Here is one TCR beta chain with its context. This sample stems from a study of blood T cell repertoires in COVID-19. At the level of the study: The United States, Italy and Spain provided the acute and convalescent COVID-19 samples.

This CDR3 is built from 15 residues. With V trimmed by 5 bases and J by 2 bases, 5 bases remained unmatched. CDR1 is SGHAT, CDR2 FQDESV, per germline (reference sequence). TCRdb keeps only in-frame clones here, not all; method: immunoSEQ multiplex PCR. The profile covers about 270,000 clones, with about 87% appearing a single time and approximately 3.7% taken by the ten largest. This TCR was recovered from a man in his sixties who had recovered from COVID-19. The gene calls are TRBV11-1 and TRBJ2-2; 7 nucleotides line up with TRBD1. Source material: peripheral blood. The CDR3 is CASSRQGPNTGELFF. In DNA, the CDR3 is TGTGCCAGCAGCCGACAGGGACCCAACACCGGGGAGCTGTTTTTT.